Following are 20 T cell receptor beta chains from one sample sequenced in a study of PD-1 blockade in mismatch repair-deficient tumors. TCRdb keeps only in-frame clones here, not all; method: immunoSEQ multiplex PCR. The sample lists more than 15,000 clones; 84% were seen once. The source material was PBMCs, sampled 4 weeks after starting pembrolizumab. These receptors all come from an adult with mismatch repair-deficient cancer.

The chain carries TRBV9 and TRBJ1-2; D gene unclear. Germline CDR1 SGDLS, CDR2 YYNGEE. Trimming cost V 2 bases and J 4 bases, with 9 bases left between them. This CDR3 region has 13 residues. This CDR3 reads CASSVSGSYGYTF. The CDR3 DNA follows: TGTGCCAGCAGCGTCTCCGGGTCCTATGGCTACACCTTC.

Here the CDR3 reads CASSPRDRGYQPQHF. As DNA, the CDR3 is TGTGCCAGCAGCCCGCGGGACAGGGGGTATCAGCCCCAGCATTTT. The gene calls are TRBV28 and TRBJ1-5; 11 bases line up with TRBD1. The ends lost 6 bases at V and 5 bases at J; junction bases unmatched: 6. In germline, CDR1 is MDHEN, CDR2 SYDVKM. The CDR3 spans 15 residues.

CDR3 in DNA: TGCGCCAGCCGAGAGGGCGCAACTAATGAAAAACTGTTTTTT. It encodes CASREGATNEKLFF. The J gene is TRBJ1-4, the V gene TRBV5-1; D unclear. This CDR3 spans 14 amino acids. CDR1 SGHRS and CDR2 YFSETQ come from the germline V gene. V lost 7 bases, J lost 0 bases, and 10 bases lay in between. Full variable domain (outside the CDR3, taken from reference TRBV5-1 and TRBJ1-4): KAGVTQTPRYLIKTRGQQVTLSCSPISGHRSVSWYQQTPGQGLQFLFEYFSETQRNKGNFPGRFSGRQFSNSRSEMNVSTLELGDSALYLCASREGATNEKLFFGSGTQLSVL.

This chain links TRBV29-1 with TRBJ2-3; 13 positions agree with TRBD2. The germline V gene encodes CDR1 SQVTM and CDR2 ANQGSEA. The CDR3 has 20 residues. V shed 4 bases, J shed 0 bases, and the junction held 16 bases outside the gene matches. CDR3 residues: CSVGKPGLAGITSSTDTQYF. Here the CDR3 DNA reads TGCAGCGTTGGAAAACCGGGACTAGCGGGAATCACGTCAAGCACAGATACGCAGTATTTT.

The chain carries TRBV6-5 and TRBJ1-2; 8 positions agree with TRBD1. Germline lookup yields CDR1 MNHEY and CDR2 SVGAGI. V dropped 2 bases and J dropped 4; count of bases not matched to a gene: 6. CDR3 length: 15 residues. The CDR3 here is CASSYRTGIGYGYTF. The DNA of the CDR3 is TGTGCCAGCAGTTACCGGACAGGGATCGGCTATGGCTACACCTTC.

In its sample, this clone was seen a few times. The chain uses TRBV27 and TRBJ2-7; D perhaps matches TRBD1 (5 bases). With 2 bases removed from V and 5 bases from J, the gap between germline ends came to 10 bases. The length of the CDR3 is 13 residues. Germline V gives CDR1 MNHEY, CDR2 SMNVEV (reference sequence). CDR3 DNA: TGTGCCAGCAGTTTACTGGACACCAACGAGCAGTACTTC. Translation gives CASSLLDTNEQYF.

This clone was seen a single time. This chain links TRBV6-5 with TRBJ2-1, with 8 positions matching TRBD2. The CDR3 has 15 amino acids. J lost 8 bases, V lost 1 base, and 7 bases had no gene match. CDR1 is MNHEY, CDR2 SVGAGI, per germline. In DNA, the CDR3 is TGTGCCAGCAGTTACTTCGGGGGGGCTGCCCATGAGCAGTTCTTC. Residues: CASSYFGGAAHEQFF.

On this clone itself: Additional DNA sequences in this sample encode the identical CDR3. The V and J genes are TRBV28 and TRBJ1-1; 8 nucleotides agree with TRBD1. With 5 bases clipped from V and 6 bases from J, the junction kept 8 bases outside the gene matches. This CDR3 spans 14 amino acids. Germline V lookup: CDR1 MDHEN, CDR2 SYDVKM. CDR3 loop: CASSLAGGTAEAFF. The CDR3 DNA reads as TGTGCCAGCAGTCTAGCAGGGGGCACGGCTGAAGCTTTCTTT.

This clone was counted a few times. The chain is built from TRBV27 and TRBJ2-5, with 7 bases identical to TRBD2. Germline V gene data show CDR1 as MNHEY and CDR2 as SMNVEV (reference sequence). V lost 4 bases, J lost 5 bases, and 16 bases stayed unmatched. The CDR3 covers 17 residues. The CDR3 DNA reads TGTGCCAGCAGTTCGGCTAAAACTCCCGGACTAGGGGAGACCCAGTACTTC. Its protein product is CASSSAKTPGLGETQYF.

The rearrangement links TRBV5-4 to TRBJ2-7, with TRBD2 matching 10 bases. V was clipped by 0 bases and J by 6 bases; unmatched bases: 6. The CDR3 has 15 residues. The germline V gene encodes CDR1 SGHNT and CDR2 YYREEE (reference sequence). The CDR3 here is CASSLGASGSIEQYF. DNA of the CDR3: TGTGCCAGCAGCTTGGGGGCTAGCGGGAGTATCGAGCAGTACTTC.

The chain links TRBV18 to TRBJ2-7, with TRBD1 matching 10 bases. The V and J ends lost 5 bases and 4 bases, in that order; junction bases with no gene match: 14. The CDR3 is 17 residues long. Germline assignment: CDR1 KGHSH and CDR2 LQKENI. The DNA of the CDR3 is TGTGCCAGCTCAACCAACGGTCCGGGACAGGGGTCGTACGAGCAGTACTTC. It yields the protein CASSTNGPGQGSYEQYF.

The chain links TRBV29-1 to TRBJ2-3, with a tentative D call TRBD2 (6 bases). V was cut by 5 bases and J by 6 bases, with 12 bases left in between. CDR3 length: 12 residues. Germline values: CDR1 SQVTM, CDR2 ANQGSEA. The CDR3 sequence is CSVSGPGDTQYF. CDR3 nucleotides: TGCAGCGTTAGCGGGCCGGGGGATACGCAGTATTTT.

The J gene is TRBJ2-1, the V gene TRBV19; D remains ambiguous. In germline, CDR1 is LNHDA, CDR2 SQIVND (reference sequence). The CDR3 runs to 13 residues. Deletions cut 3 bases from V and 2 bases from J, with 5 bases between. The CDR3 bases are TGTGCCAGTAGTATTTCAGCCTACAATGAGCAGTTCTTC. It yields the protein CASSISAYNEQFF.

The chain uses TRBV28 and TRBJ2-7, with 11 bases aligning to TRBD2. Germline loops: CDR1 MDHEN, CDR2 SYDVKM. The CDR3 loop spans 15 amino acids. The ends lost 6 bases at V and 3 bases at J; junction bases unmatched: 7. The CDR3 region is CASSLPGLADYEQYF. DNA of the CDR3: TGTGCCAGCAGCTTACCGGGACTAGCGGACTACGAGCAGTACTTC.

This rearrangement joins TRBV6-5 to TRBJ1-5, with TRBD1 matching 9 bases. Trimming at V came to 8 bases and at J to 4 bases, leaving 6 bases not matched to a gene. The CDR3 is 14 amino acids. Germline V gene lookup returns CDR1 MNHEY and CDR2 SVGAGI. Here the CDR3 reads CASRTGTGNQPQHF. CDR3 bases: TGTGCCAGCCGGACGGGGACAGGGAATCAGCCCCAGCATTTT.

V gene TRBV20-1 combines with J gene TRBJ2-3; D unresolved. CDR3 length: 11 amino acids. Germline CDR1 and CDR2: DFQATT and SNEGSKA (reference sequence). The ends were cut back, 6 bases at V and 4 bases at J, with 8 bases in the middle. The CDR3 region is CSAGDPDTQYF. CDR3 nucleotides: TGCAGTGCCGGAGACCCAGATACGCAGTATTTT.

The V and J genes are TRBV5-1 and TRBJ2-2; 8 bases are shared with TRBD1. Trimming removed 0 bases from V and 5 bases from J; junction bases left unmatched: 9. Germline-derived CDR1 and CDR2 are SGHRS and YFSETQ. The CDR3 spans 17 residues. CDR3 protein: CASSLVLDRDGTGELFF. CDR3 nucleotides: TGCGCCAGCAGCTTGGTTCTGGACAGGGACGGTACCGGGGAGCTGTTTTTT. Full variable domain (missing parts from reference TRBV5-1 and TRBJ2-2): KAGVTQTPRYLIKTRGQQVTLSCSPISGHRSVSWYQQTPGQGLQFLFEYFSETQRNKGNFPGRFSGRQFSNSRSEMNVSTLELGDSALYLCASSLVLDRDGTGELFFGEGSRLTVL.

The CDR3 bases are TGTGCCAGCAGGCTTGGATTTGGGGGCCGCTACAATGAGCAGTTCTTC. Its translation: CASRLGFGGRYNEQFF. The rearrangement links TRBV7-8 to TRBJ2-1, with D perhaps TRBD1 (6 bases). Trimming took 6 bases from V and 3 from J, leaving 18 bases between them. Germline V gene sequence: CDR1 SGHVS, CDR2 FQNEAQ. The length of the CDR3 is 16 residues.

The V and J genes are TRBV4-1 and TRBJ1-4; D may be TRBD1 (5 bases). The germline V gene encodes CDR1 MGHRA and CDR2 YSYEKL. CDR3 length: 16 amino acids. Trimming stripped 3 bases from V and 10 bases from J, with 21 bases between. CDR3 DNA: TGCGCCAGCAGCCAGTCCTATACGCGGGGCAGCGTAAAACTGTTTTTT. Protein: CASSQSYTRGSVKLFF.

The V and J genes are TRBV7-2 and TRBJ2-4, with D perhaps matching TRBD1 (6 bases). CDR1 is SGHTA and CDR2 is FQGNSA in the germline V gene. V dropped 8 bases and J dropped 8 bases, with 16 bases sitting between them. The CDR3 totals 13 residues. CDR3: CASGVGARDIQYF. The CDR3, as DNA: TGTGCCAGCGGAGTGGGGGCGAGGGACATTCAGTACTTC.